This entry is about one TCR beta chain. Its antigen is not yet known. Base qualities are not provided; no much larger clone lies one nucleotide away. V drops 0 bases and J drops 4 bases, leaving 13 bases in between. The cysteine opens and the phenylalanine closes a CDR3 of 15 amino acids. Only the CDR3 part of the read is kept: 45 bases, read in frame from the first base. CDR1 is given as SGDLS and CDR2 as YYNGEE, both from the germline V gene. Genomic DNA served as template for TCR beta VDJ combination and CDR3 sequence profiling. An Illumina HiSeq 2000 was used for TCR repertoire sequencing. On the authors' methods: TRBV/TRBJ rearrangement plots, CDR3 size and DJ length profiles, and Simpson's diversity index were used to evaluate the repertoires. The immunodominant clone was defined as the most abundant DNA sequence in deep sequencing data. CDR3 amino acid sequences were checked for sharing between subjects and were compared against published repertoires and the VDJdb database. TCRdb itself trimmed the public reads at Q25 with fastp, ran MiXCR and retained productive beta chains. Each record represents a unique CDR3 protein, reported with the most common genes and DNA among its rows. Clone size and V and J calls follow TCRdb, not the original study. This sample has about 180,000 distinct CDR3 sequences in its table, and roughly three fifths of those were observed once. The top ten constitute 40% to 50% of the sample.

This record belongs to a study of CD8+CD57+ T cells in acquired aplastic anemia (dated by TCRdb to 2017 to 2018). Regarding the research as a whole: Extracted DNA from sorted CD4+ and CD8+ cells averaged around 3.5 ug, ranging from roughly 0.17 to 27.4 ug. CD8+CD57+ expansion was defined as a frequency above the mean frequency observed in healthy subjects.

The patients picked for sequencing were ones in whom flow cytometry had shown an expansion of CD8+CD57+ cells. All patients had severe acquired aplastic anemia diagnosed by International Study of Aplastic Anemia and Agranulocytosis and Camitta criteria. Patients had received no therapy at the time of blood sampling. In the study, sorted CD4+ and CD8+ blood T cells from patients with severe aplastic anemia and from healthy subjects underwent deep sequencing of TCR repertoires. Patients were enrolled in the USA under clinicaltrials.gov protocols 00001620, 01623167, 00001397, 00071045, 00081523 and 00961064. Ficoll-Paque density gradient centrifugation was used to isolate peripheral blood mononuclear cells. CD4+ and CD8+ T cells were sorted by FACS or magnetic beads before DNA extraction. The research as a whole found: About 29 CD8+ CDR3 sequences were found to be shared between patients and controls, but these sequences appeared to be highly expressed in patients and within the immunodominant clones of the patients. Between patients and healthy controls, no significant difference in CD8+ Simpson's diversity was found (P=0.060).

The clonotype comes from a human donor with aplastic anemia. The V and J segments used are TRBV9 and TRBJ1-1; 5 matching bases give a weak D call of TRBD1. The material sequenced was sorted CD4+, CD8+, or CD8+CD57+ T cells (not recorded which) from PBMCs. This receptor has the CDR3 CASSVGGSGVTEAFF. The sequenced DNA: TGTGCCAGCAGCGTAGGGGGCAGTGGAGTCACTGAAGCTTTCTTT.